This T cell receptor beta chain was observed in a study of cytomegalovirus exposure and HLA in healthy donors (dated by TCRdb to about 2017). General notes on the study: According to a later analysis, one platform produced both the 100 to 150 validation repertoires and the roughly 640 repertoires of the first cohort. The study aimed to test whether signatures of past pathogen exposure could be identified by cataloging public T cell receptors. In addition to the first cohort of about 650 subjects, a separate validation cohort of approximately 110 different subjects was used. The study combined high-throughput TCR immunosequencing, statistical association of individual TCRs with disease status, and machine learning to predict cytomegalovirus infection status. Broad study findings and their caveats: The study listed approximately 160 TCR beta chains as associated with cytomegalovirus. In vitro tests confirmed that a few of the cytomegalovirus-associated TCR beta chains recognize cytomegalovirus antigens. A later analysis found that TCRs clustered in the first cohort also tended to co-occur in the 120 validation repertoires, with more than 90% of cluster scores above 0. Across donors, most TCR sequences were observed very rarely, whereas some public TCRs were present in many individuals. A later analysis had no HLA typing for the validation cohort, so co-occurrence there was scored across all 130 or so repertoires. In both the original and validation cohorts, the classifier was reported to diagnose cytomegalovirus status with high specificity and sensitivity. The authors suggested that the approach could potentially be extended to other disease states and immunological phenotypes.

The germline V gene gives CDR1 as SGHRS and CDR2 as YFSETQ. The CDR3 goes from the cysteine to the phenylalanine over 15 residues. Only CDR3 DNA is held: 45 bases, read in frame from base 1. The germline V and J ends show losses of 1 base and 4 bases respectively, and no gene match explains 8 bases of the junction. Library generation was performed with the immunoSEQ multiplex PCR assay. In the original analysis: A statistical classification framework was built to diagnose cytomegalovirus status from the catalog of TCR beta chain sequences. As stored in TCRdb, this immuneACCESS dataset retains in-frame rearrangements with V and J assigned. A fraction of the clones does not appear; measured against another copy, unresolved V genes explain less than half of the discrepancy, and the remainder lacks a known reason. V, J and clone size were drawn from that table, and D and trimming were deduced from the DNA. In this sample the table shows 250,000 to 350,000 clones, over 75% of which occur a single time. The ten largest make up 0.92% of the sample.

The donors belonged to the validation cohort of 90 to 150 subjects, which was separate from the approximately 610-subject first cohort. As regards this clone: It has no known antigen specificity. No qualities accompany the bases; no much larger clone lies one base away.

The sample was PBMCs. This TCR came from a woman aged 18-29 years in good health and CMV-seronegative. The chain joins TRBV5-1 to TRBJ2-7, with 7 junctional bases fitting TRBD1. This receptor has the CDR3 CASSLSWDSVYEQYF. In nucleotides, the sequence is TGCGCCAGCAGCTTGAGTTGGGACAGCGTTTACGAGCAGTACTTC.